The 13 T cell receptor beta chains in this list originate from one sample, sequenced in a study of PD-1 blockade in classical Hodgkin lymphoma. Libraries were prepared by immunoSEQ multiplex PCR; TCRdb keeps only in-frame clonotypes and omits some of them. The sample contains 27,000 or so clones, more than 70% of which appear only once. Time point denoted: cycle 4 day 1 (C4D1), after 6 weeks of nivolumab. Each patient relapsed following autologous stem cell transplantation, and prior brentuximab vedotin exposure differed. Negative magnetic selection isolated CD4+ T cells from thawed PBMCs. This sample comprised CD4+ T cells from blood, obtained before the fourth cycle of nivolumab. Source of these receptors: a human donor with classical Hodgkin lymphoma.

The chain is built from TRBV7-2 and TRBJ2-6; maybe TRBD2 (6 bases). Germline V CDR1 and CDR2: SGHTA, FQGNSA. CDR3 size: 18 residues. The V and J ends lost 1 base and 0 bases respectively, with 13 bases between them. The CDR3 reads CASSLVWGLNSGANVLTF. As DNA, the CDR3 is TGTGCCAGCAGCTTAGTATGGGGACTCAACTCTGGGGCCAACGTCCTGACTTTC.

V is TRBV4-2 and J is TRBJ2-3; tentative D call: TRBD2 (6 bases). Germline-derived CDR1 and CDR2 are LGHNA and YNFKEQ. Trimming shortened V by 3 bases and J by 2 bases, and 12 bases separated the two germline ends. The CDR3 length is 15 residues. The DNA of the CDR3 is TGTGCCAGCAGCCATTACGGGGGAGACACAGATACGCAGTATTTT. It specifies CASSHYGGDTDTQYF.

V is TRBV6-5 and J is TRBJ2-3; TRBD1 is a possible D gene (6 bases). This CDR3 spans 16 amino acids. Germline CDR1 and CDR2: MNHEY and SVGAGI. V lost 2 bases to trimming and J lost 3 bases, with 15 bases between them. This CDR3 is CASSYAPGTITDTQYF. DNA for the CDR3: TGTGCCAGCAGTTACGCCCCCGGGACAATTACAGATACGCAGTATTTT.

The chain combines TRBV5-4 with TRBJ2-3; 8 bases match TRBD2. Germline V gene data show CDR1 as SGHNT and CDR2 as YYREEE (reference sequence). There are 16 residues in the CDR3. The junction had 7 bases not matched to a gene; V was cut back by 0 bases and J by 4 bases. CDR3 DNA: TGTGCCAGCAGCTTGGCCCCGGGACTAGGGGCAGATACGCAGTATTTT. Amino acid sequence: CASSLAPGLGADTQYF. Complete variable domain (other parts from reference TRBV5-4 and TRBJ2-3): ETGVTQSPTHLIKTRGQQVTLRCSSQSGHNTVSWYQQALGQGPQFIFQYYREEENGRGNFPPRFSGLQFPNYSSELNVNALELDDSALYLCASSLAPGLGADTQYFGPGTRLTVL.

The CDR3, as DNA: TGTGCCAGCAGCCTTGACGGAAACACCATATATTTT. Protein product: CASSLDGNTIYF. The chain uses TRBV28 and TRBJ1-3; D ambiguous. The CDR3 extends over 12 amino acids. Trimming left V 6 bases short and J 4 bases short, with 7 bases between. CDR1 MDHEN and CDR2 SYDVKM come from the germline V gene.

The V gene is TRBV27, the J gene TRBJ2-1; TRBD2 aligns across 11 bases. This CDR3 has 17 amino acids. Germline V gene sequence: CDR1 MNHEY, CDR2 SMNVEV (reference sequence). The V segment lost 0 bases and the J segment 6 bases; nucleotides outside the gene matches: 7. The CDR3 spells CASSLSNSGRVTNEQFF. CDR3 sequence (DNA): TGTGCCAGCAGTTTATCGAATAGCGGGAGGGTGACCAATGAGCAGTTCTTC.

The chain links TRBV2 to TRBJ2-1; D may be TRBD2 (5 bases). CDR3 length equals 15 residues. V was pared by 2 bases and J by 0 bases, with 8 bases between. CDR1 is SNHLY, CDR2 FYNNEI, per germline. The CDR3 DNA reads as TGTGCCAGCAGTGAATTCCGGGACTCCTACAATGAGCAGTTCTTC. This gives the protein CASSEFRDSYNEQFF.

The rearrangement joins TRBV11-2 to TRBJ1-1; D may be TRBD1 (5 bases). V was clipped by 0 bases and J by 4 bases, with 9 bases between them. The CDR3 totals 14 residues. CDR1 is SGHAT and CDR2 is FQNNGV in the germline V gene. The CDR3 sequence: CASSLEGVSTEAFF. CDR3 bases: TGTGCCAGCAGCTTAGAGGGGGTGAGCACTGAAGCTTTCTTT.

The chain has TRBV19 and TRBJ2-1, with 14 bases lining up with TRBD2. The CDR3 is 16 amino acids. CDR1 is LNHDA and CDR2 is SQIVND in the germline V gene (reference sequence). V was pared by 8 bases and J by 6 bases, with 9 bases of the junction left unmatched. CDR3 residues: CASGRLAGGPFNEQFF. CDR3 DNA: TGTGCCAGTGGGAGACTAGCGGGAGGGCCGTTCAATGAGCAGTTCTTC.

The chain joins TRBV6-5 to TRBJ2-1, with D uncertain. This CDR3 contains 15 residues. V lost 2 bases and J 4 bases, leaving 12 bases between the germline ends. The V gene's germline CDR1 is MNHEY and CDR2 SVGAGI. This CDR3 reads CASSYVKKKYNEQFF. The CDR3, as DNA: TGTGCCAGCAGTTACGTAAAGAAGAAATACAATGAGCAGTTCTTC.

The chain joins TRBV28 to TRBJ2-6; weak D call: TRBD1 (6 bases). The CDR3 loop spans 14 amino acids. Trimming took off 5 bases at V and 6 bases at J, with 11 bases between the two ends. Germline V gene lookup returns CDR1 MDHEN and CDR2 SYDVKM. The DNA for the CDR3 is TGTGCCAGCAGTACGCCGGGACAGGCCAACGTCCTGACTTTC. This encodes CASSTPGQANVLTF.

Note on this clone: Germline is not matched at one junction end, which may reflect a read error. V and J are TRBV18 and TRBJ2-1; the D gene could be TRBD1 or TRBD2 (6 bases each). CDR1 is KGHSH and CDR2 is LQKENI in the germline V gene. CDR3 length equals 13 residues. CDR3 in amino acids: CASSTPGASEQFF. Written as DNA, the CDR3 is TGTGCCAGCTCAACACCGGGGGCTAGCGAGCAGTTCTTC. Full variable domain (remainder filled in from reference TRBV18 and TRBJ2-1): NAGVMQNPRHLVRRRGQEARLRCSPMKGHSHVYWYRQLPEEGLKFMVYLQKENIIDESGMPKERFSAEFPKEGPSILRIQQVVRGDSAAYFCASSTPGASEQFFGPGTRLTVL.

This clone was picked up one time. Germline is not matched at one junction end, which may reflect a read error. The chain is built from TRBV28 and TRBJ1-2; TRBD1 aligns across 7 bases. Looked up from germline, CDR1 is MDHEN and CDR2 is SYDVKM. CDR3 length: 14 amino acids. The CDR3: CAGSPTGQVYGYTF. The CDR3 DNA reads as TGTGCCGGCAGTCCAACCGGACAGGTCTATGGCTACACCTTC.